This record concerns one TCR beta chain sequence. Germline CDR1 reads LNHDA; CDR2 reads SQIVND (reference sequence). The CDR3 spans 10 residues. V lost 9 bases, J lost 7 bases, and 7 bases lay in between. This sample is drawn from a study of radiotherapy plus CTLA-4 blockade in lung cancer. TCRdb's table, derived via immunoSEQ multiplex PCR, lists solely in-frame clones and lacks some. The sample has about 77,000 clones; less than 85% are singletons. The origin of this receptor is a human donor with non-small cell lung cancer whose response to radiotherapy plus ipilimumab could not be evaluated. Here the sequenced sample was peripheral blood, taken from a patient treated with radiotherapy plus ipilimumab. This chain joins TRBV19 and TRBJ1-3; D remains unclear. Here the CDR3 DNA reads TGTGCCAGCGGAGGGAACACCATATATTTT. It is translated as CASGGNTIYF.